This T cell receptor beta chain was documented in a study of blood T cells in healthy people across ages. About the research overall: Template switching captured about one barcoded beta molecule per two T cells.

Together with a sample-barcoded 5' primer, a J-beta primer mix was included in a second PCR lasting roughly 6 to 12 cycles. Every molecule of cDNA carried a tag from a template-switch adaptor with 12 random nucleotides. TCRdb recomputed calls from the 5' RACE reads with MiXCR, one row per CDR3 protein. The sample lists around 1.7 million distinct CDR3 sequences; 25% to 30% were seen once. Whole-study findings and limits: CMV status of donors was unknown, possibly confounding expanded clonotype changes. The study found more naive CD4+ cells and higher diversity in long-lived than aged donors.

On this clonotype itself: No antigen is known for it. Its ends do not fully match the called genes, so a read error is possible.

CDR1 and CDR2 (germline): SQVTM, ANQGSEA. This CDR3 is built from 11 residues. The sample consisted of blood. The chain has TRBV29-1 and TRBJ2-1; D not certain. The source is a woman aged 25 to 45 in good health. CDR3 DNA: TGCAGCATTGATGGCTCGAATGAGCAGTTCTTC. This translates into CSIDGSNEQFF.